The T cell receptor beta chain under discussion was sequenced for a study of blood T cells in healthy people across ages. Using a J-beta primer mix together with a sample-barcoded 5' primer, a second PCR was run for about 6 to 11 cycles. One entry per CDR3 protein results from TCRdb running MiXCR on the 5' RACE reads. The sample lists 600,000 or so distinct CDR3 sequences, about 28% seen once, with about 15% in the top ten. Each sample yielded at least 6 million isolated PBMCs. Germline CDR1 MNHEY, CDR2 SVGEGT. CDR3 length equals 17 residues. The germline V and J ends were trimmed by 0 bases and 4 bases, with 18 bases remaining between them. Study-level findings and limits: Diversity of TCR beta per million T cells declined in a roughly linear way with age.

This clonotype has ten or more counts. Antigen specificity is unknown. The receptor's source is a woman of 80 years or more in good health. The chain is built from TRBV6-2 or TRBV6-3 and TRBJ1-2, with a possible D match to TRBD1 (6 bases). Sequences were obtained from blood. The DNA of the CDR3 is TGTGCCAGCAGTTACTCAACGGGACACCGAGCCGTCTATGGCTACACCTTC. Encoded protein: CASSYSTGHRAVYGYTF.